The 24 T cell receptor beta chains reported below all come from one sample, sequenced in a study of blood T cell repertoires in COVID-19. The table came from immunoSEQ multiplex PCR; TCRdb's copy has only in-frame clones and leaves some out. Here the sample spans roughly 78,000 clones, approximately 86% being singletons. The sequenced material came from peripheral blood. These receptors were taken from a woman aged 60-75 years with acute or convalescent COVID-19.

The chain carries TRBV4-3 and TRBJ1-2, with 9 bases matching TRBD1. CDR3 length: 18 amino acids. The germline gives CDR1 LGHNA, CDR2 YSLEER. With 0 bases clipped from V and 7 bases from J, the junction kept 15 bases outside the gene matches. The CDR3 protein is CASSQESSRQGVWGGYTF. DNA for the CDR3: TGCGCCAGCAGCCAAGAGTCTTCGCGACAGGGGGTATGGGGTGGCTACACCTTC.

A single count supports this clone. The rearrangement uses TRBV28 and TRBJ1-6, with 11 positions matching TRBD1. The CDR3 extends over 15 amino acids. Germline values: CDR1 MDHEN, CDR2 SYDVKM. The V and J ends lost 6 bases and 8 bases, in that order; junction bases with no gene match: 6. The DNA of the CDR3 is TGTGCCAGCAGCCAGGGGGACAGGGGGTATTCACCCCTCCACTTT. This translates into CASSQGDRGYSPLHF.

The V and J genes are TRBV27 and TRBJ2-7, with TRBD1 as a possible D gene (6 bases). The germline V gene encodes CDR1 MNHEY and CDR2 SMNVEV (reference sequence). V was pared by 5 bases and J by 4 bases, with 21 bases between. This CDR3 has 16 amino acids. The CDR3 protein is CASSKTGTRIPYEQYF. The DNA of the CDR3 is TGTGCCAGCAGTAAAACCGGGACACGGATCCCGTACGAGCAGTACTTC.

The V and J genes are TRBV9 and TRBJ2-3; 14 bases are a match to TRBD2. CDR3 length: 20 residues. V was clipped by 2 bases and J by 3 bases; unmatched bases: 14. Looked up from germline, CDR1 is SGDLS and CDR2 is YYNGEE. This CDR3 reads CASSVRTSGRKGIETDTQYF. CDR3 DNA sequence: TGTGCCAGCAGCGTCCGGACTAGCGGGAGGAAGGGCATAGAGACAGATACGCAGTATTTT.

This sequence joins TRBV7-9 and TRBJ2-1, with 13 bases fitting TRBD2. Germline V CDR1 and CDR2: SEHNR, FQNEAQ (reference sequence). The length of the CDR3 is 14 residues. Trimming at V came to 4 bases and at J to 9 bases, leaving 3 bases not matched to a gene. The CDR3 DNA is TGTGCCAGCAGCTCGGGACTAGCGGGGTTTGAGCAGTTCTTC. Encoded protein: CASSSGLAGFEQFF.

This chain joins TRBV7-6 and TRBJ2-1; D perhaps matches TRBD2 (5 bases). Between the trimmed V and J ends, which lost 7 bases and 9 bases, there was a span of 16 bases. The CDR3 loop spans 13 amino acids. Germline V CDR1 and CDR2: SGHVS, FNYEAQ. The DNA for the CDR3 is TGTGCCAGCAACCAGGCGGGTCTCACTGAGCAGTTCTTC. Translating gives CASNQAGLTEQFF.

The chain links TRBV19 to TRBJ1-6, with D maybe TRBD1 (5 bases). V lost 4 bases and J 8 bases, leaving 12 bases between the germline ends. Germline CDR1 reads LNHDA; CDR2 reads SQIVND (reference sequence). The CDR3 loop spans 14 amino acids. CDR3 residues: CASSRRQTDSPLHF. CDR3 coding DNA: TGTGCCAGTAGTAGAAGACAGACCGATTCACCCCTCCACTTT.

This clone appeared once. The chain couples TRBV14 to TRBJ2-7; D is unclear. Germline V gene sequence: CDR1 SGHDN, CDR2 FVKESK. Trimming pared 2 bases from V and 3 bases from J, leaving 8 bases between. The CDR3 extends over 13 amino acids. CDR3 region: CASSQRQYYEQYF. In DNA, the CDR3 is TGTGCCAGCAGCCAACGTCAGTACTACGAGCAGTACTTC.

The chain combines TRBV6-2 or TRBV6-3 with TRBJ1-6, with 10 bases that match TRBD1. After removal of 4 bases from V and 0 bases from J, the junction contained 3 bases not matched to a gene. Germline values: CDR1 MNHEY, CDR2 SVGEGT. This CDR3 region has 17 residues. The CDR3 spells CASSLDRGSSYNSPLHF. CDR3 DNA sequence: TGTGCCAGCAGTTTGGACAGGGGGAGCTCCTATAATTCACCCCTCCACTTT.

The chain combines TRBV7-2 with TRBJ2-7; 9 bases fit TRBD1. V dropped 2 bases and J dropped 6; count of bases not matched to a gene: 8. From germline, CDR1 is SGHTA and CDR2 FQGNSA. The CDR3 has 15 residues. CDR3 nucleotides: TGTGCCAGCAGCTTACAGGACAGGGGTGACGCCGAGCAGTACTTC. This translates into CASSLQDRGDAEQYF.

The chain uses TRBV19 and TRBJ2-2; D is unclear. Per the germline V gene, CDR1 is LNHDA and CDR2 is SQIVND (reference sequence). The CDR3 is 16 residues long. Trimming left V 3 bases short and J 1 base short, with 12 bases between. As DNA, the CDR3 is TGTGCCAGTAGTATCAGGTTTCCCGTGAACACCGGGGAGCTGTTTTTT. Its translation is CASSIRFPVNTGELFF.

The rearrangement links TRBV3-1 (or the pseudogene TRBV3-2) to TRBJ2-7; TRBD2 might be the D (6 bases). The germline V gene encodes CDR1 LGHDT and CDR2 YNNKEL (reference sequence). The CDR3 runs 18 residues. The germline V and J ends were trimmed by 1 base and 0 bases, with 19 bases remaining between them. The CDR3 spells CASSQARERIAFSYEQYF. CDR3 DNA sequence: TGTGCCAGCAGCCAAGCCCGGGAGCGAATAGCATTCTCCTACGAGCAGTACTTC.

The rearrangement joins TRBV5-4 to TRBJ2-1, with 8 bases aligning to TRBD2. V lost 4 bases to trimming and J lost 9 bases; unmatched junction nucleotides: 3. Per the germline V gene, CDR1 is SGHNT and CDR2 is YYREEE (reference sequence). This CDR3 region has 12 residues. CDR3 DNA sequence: TGTGCCAGCAGCCTCCGGGAGGGTGAGCAGTTCTTC. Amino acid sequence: CASSLREGEQFF.

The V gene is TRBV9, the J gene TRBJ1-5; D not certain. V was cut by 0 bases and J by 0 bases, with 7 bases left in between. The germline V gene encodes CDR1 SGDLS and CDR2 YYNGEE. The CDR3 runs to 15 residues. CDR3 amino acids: CASSVDGSSNQPQHF. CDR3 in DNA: TGTGCCAGCAGCGTAGATGGCAGTAGCAATCAGCCCCAGCATTTT.

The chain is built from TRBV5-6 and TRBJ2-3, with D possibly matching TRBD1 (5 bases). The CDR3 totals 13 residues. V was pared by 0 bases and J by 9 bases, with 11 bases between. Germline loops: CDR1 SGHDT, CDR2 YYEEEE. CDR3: CASSLARVFTQYF. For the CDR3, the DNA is TGTGCCAGCAGCTTGGCCAGGGTGTTCACGCAGTATTTT.

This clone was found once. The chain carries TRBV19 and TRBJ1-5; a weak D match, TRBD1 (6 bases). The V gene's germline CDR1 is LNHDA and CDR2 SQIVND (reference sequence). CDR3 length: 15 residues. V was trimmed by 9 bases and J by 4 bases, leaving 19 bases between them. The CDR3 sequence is CASLPLDRQNQPQHF. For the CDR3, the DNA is TGTGCCAGCTTACCGTTGGACAGACAAAATCAGCCCCAGCATTTT.

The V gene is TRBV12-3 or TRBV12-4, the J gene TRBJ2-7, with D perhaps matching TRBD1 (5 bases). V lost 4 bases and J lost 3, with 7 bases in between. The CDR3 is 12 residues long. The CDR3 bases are TGTGCCAGCAGTTCCCAGGGCTACGAGCAGTACTTC. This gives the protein CASSSQGYEQYF.

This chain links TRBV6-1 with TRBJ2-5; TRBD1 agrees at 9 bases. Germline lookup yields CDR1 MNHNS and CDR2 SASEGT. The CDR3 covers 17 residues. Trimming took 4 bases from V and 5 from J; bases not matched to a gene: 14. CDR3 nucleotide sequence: TGTGCCAGCAGTGCCTACCCGGGACAGGGAGGGAGGGAGACCCAGTACTTC. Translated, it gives CASSAYPGQGGRETQYF.

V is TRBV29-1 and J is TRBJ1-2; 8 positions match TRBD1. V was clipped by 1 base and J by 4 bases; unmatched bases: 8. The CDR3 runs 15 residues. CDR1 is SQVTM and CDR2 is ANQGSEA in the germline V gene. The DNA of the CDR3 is TGCAGCGTTGAAGGTGTCCAGGGGGCGGGCTATGGCTACACCTTC. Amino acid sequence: CSVEGVQGAGYGYTF.

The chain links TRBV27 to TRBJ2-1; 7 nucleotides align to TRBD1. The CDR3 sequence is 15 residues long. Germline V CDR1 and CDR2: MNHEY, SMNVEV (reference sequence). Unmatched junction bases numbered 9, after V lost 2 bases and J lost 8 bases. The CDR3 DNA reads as TGTGCCAGCAGTTTAATTCTCGGACAGGCTCATGAGCAGTTCTTC. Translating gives CASSLILGQAHEQFF.

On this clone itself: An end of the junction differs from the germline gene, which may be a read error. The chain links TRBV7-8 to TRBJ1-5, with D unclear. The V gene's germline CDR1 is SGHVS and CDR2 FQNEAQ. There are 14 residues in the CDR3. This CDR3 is CASTLRSGNQPQHF. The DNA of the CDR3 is TGTGCCAGCACCTTACGTTCGGGCAATCAGCCCCAGCATTTT. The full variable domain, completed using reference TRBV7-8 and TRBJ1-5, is GAGVSQSPRYKVAKRGQDVALRCDPISGHVSLFWYQQALGQGPEFLTYFQNEAQLDKSGLPSDRFFAERPEGSVSTLKIQRTQQEDSAVYLCASTLRSGNQPQHFGDGTRLSIL.

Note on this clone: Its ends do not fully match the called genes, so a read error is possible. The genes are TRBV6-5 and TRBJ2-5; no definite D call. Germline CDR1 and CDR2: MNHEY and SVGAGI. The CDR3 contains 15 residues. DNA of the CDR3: TGTGCCAGCAGTTACAGCAGCTATGGGCAAGGGACCCAGTACTTC. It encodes CASSYSSYGQGTQYF.

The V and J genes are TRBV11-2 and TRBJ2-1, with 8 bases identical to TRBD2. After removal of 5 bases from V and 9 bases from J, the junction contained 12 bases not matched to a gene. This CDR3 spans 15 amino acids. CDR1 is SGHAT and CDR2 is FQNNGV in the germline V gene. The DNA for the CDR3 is TGTGCCAGCAGCCCCATGGGACTAGGTGAACGTGAGCAGTTCTTC. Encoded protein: CASSPMGLGEREQFF.

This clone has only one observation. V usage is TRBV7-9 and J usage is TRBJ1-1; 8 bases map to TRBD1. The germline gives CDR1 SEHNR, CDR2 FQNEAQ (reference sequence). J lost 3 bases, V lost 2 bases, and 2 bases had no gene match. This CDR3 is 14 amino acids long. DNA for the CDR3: TGTGCCAGCAGCTTACTACAGGGGGACACTGAAGCTTTCTTT. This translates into CASSLLQGDTEAFF.